This entry is about one T cell receptor (beta chain). What it binds is unknown. The data stem from a study of blood T cells in healthy people across ages. For the second PCR, which ran for roughly 6 to 12 cycles, a sample-barcoded 5' primer and a J-beta primer mix were used. TCRdb re-called the 5' RACE reads through MiXCR, storing one row per CDR3 protein. The sample has about 780,000 distinct CDR3 sequences; about half are singletons. General study findings and limits: Without sorted subsets, naive and antigen-experienced compartments could not be conclusively compared. Both higher diversity and more naive CD4+ cells marked long-lived donors when set against aged donors. Higher naive T cell percentage went strongly together with higher TCR beta diversity.

Collection of 7.5 to 10 milliliters of peripheral blood was performed for each donor. Germline V CDR1 and CDR2: MNHNS, SASEGT. This CDR3 comprises 14 residues. V was clipped by 3 bases and J by 3 bases, with 8 bases between them. The chain links TRBV6-1 to TRBJ1-4; a possible D gene is TRBD1 (6 bases). Specimen: blood. The TCR was taken from a man aged 80 or over in good health. CDR3 bases: TGTGCCAGCAGTGAGGGGGCGTCTAATGAAAAACTGTTTTTT. It specifies CASSEGASNEKLFF.